The 24 T cell receptor beta chains in this list originate from one sample, sequenced in a study of brain T cells in children with intractable seizures. Time point of the sample: blood from clinic visit 5 months post-surgery; TSC patient then seizure free. The protocol was immunoSEQ multiplex PCR, while the TCRdb copy is restricted to in-frame clones and leaves out a portion. The data show about 340,000 clones, 93% seen once. Source: peripheral blood, taken roughly 5 months after surgery. The receptor source for this set is a boy in the first two years of life with tuberous sclerosis and intractable seizures.

CDR3 in amino acids: CASSLEGNMNTEAFF. Written as DNA, the CDR3 is TGTGCCAGCAGCTTAGAGGGGAACATGAACACTGAAGCTTTCTTT. The chain employs TRBV11-2 and TRBJ1-1; no clear D gene. Germline CDR1 reads SGHAT; CDR2 reads FQNNGV. The V and J ends lost 0 bases and 0 bases respectively, with 8 bases between them. The CDR3 has 15 amino acids. Full variable domain (outside the CDR3, taken from reference TRBV11-2 and TRBJ1-1): EAGVAQSPRYKIIEKRQSVAFWCNPISGHATLYWYQQILGQGPKLLIQFQNNGVVDDSQLPKDRFSAERLKGVDSTLKIQPAKLEDSAVYLCASSLEGNMNTEAFFGQGTRLTVV.

The chain uses TRBV6-5 and TRBJ1-6; D not resolved. The V end was cut by 4 bases, the J end by 0 bases, with 10 bases between. This CDR3 is 16 amino acids long. CDR1 and CDR2 from the germline V gene are MNHEY and SVGAGI. The CDR3: CASSSVSGSYNSPLHF. The CDR3, as DNA: TGTGCCAGCAGTTCCGTAAGCGGCTCCTATAATTCACCCCTCCACTTT.

The genes are TRBV5-6 and TRBJ1-5; D uncertain. Trimming removed 0 bases from V and 4 bases from J, with 11 bases in between. This CDR3 is 15 amino acids long. Germline lookup yields CDR1 SGHDT and CDR2 YYEEEE. In nucleotides, the CDR3 is TGTGCCAGCAGCTTGGCCGGCGGCCCGAATCAGCCCCAGCATTTT. Its translation: CASSLAGGPNQPQHF.

The V and J genes are TRBV9 and TRBJ2-1; TRBD2 aligns across 7 bases. J lost 3 bases, V lost 9 bases, and 9 bases had no gene match. The CDR3 is 14 amino acids. The germline gives CDR1 SGDLS, CDR2 YYNGEE. The CDR3 loop is CATGAGEYYNEQFF. The CDR3 DNA is TGTGCCACCGGGGCGGGAGAGTACTACAATGAGCAGTTCTTC.

The J gene is TRBJ1-2, the V gene TRBV4-2; 7 bases align to TRBD1. V was clipped by 3 bases and J by 8 bases; unmatched bases: 18. The CDR3 covers 17 residues. The germline V gene encodes CDR1 LGHNA and CDR2 YNFKEQ. Written as DNA, the CDR3 is TGTGCCAGCAGCCAGGAATCGACAGGGTCCTATGGGATCGGCTACACCTTC. As protein: CASSQESTGSYGIGYTF.

This clone was picked up one time. The chain employs TRBV5-4 and TRBJ1-6; TRBD1 matches at 9 bases. J lost 7 bases, V lost 0 bases, and 2 bases had no gene match. This CDR3 contains 15 residues. Germline V CDR1 and CDR2: SGHNT, YYREEE (reference sequence). CDR3: CASSLDRGRNSPLHF. The CDR3 bases are TGTGCCAGCAGCTTGGACAGGGGGCGAAATTCACCCCTCCACTTT.

CDR3 loop: CASSIASSGANVLTF. The CDR3 region has the DNA TGTGCCAGTAGTATAGCCAGCTCTGGGGCCAACGTCCTGACTTTC. The chain joins TRBV19 to TRBJ2-6; D is uncertain. Between the trimmed V and J ends, which lost 1 base and 0 bases, there was a span of 4 bases. The CDR3 has 15 amino acids. From germline, CDR1 is LNHDA and CDR2 SQIVND (reference sequence).

This rearrangement joins TRBV2 to TRBJ1-4, with TRBD1 as a possible D gene (6 bases). Germline CDR1 and CDR2: SNHLY and FYNNEI. CDR3 length equals 20 residues. The ends were cut back, 6 bases at V and 0 bases at J, with 26 bases in the middle. The CDR3 loop reads CASSESYPPTGPTTNEKLFF. In DNA, the CDR3 is TGTGCCAGCAGCGAATCGTACCCCCCGACAGGCCCAACAACTAATGAAAAACTGTTTTTT. The full variable domain, completed using reference TRBV2 and TRBJ1-4, is EPEVTQTPSHQVTQMGQEVILRCVPISNHLYFYWYRQILGQKVEFLVSFYNNEISEKSEIFDDQFSVERPDGSNFTLKIRSTKLEDSAMYFCASSESYPPTGPTTNEKLFFGSGTQLSVL.

This chain links TRBV3-1 (or the pseudogene TRBV3-2) with TRBJ2-1; TRBD2 matches at 12 bases. The V gene end was trimmed by 0 bases and the J gene end by 7 bases; junction bases not matched to a gene: 4. The CDR3 is made up of 16 amino acids. Per germline, CDR1 LGHDT and CDR2 YNNKEL (reference sequence). CDR3 sequence (DNA): TGTGCCAGCAGCCAAGATACTGGGACTAGCGGGAATGAGCAGTTCTTC. This codes for CASSQDTGTSGNEQFF.

The V call is TRBV20-1, the J call TRBJ1-3, with D unclear. Per germline, CDR1 DFQATT and CDR2 SNEGSKA (reference sequence). The CDR3 runs to 11 residues. V was cut by 6 bases and J by 2 bases, with 5 bases left in between. CDR3 loop: CSAPTGNTIYF. For the CDR3, the DNA is TGCAGTGCCCCGACTGGAAACACCATATATTTT.

V is TRBV19 and J is TRBJ1-5; perhaps TRBD1 as D (5 bases). The CDR3 covers 14 residues. Germline-derived CDR1 and CDR2 are LNHDA and SQIVND (reference sequence). Trimming removed 4 bases at V and 7 bases at J, with 14 bases between. The CDR3 DNA reads as TGTGCCAGTAGTACCGGGGACGGCTTACAGCCCCAGCATTTT. It translates to CASSTGDGLQPQHF.

The gene calls are TRBV5-1 and TRBJ2-5, with 9 positions matching TRBD2. The ends lost 4 bases at V and 2 bases at J; junction bases unmatched: 6. Germline V gene data show CDR1 as SGHRS and CDR2 as YFSETQ. The CDR3 has 15 amino acids. The DNA for the CDR3 is TGCGCCAGCAGCCGACCAGCGGGGGGACAAGAGACCCAGTACTTC. Its translation is CASSRPAGGQETQYF.

The gene calls are TRBV6-5 and TRBJ2-1; D might be TRBD2 (6 bases). The CDR3 loop spans 14 amino acids. Trimming pared 6 bases from V and 0 bases from J, leaving 9 bases between. The germline gives CDR1 MNHEY, CDR2 SVGAGI. CDR3 protein: CASSGSPSYNEQFF. The CDR3 DNA follows: TGTGCCAGCAGCGGGAGCCCCTCCTACAATGAGCAGTTCTTC.

This chain uses TRBV7-6 with TRBJ1-2; the D is unclear. The CDR3 loop spans 13 amino acids. In germline, CDR1 is SGHVS, CDR2 FNYEAQ. V was cut by 1 base and J by 6 bases, with 9 bases left in between. The DNA of the CDR3 is TGTGCCAGCAGCTTAGGGGGAGGAGATGGCTACACCTTC. Amino acid sequence: CASSLGGGDGYTF.

The J gene is TRBJ2-7, the V gene TRBV10-3; 8 bases fit TRBD1. CDR1 and CDR2 from the germline V gene are ENHRY and SYGVKD. Germline trimming cut 4 bases from V and 2 bases from J; bases unmatched to any gene: 7. CDR3 length: 15 residues. The CDR3 nucleotides read TGTGCCATCAGTGGATGGACAGGGTTTGCCTACGAGCAGTACTTC. Residues: CAISGWTGFAYEQYF.

This clone showed up just once. Germline is not matched at one junction end, which may reflect a read error. The rearrangement links TRBV2 to TRBJ1-2, with D unresolved. The CDR3 covers 12 residues. The germline gives CDR1 SNHLY, CDR2 FYNNEI. Here the CDR3 DNA reads TGTGCCGGCAGACCGGTACCCTATGGCTACACCTTC. This encodes CAGRPVPYGYTF.

The chain couples TRBV4-1 to TRBJ1-2; maybe TRBD1 (5 bases). The germline V and J ends were trimmed by 0 bases and 3 bases, with 11 bases remaining between them. CDR3 length: 15 amino acids. Germline loops: CDR1 MGHRA, CDR2 YSYEKL. In DNA, the CDR3 is TGCGCCAGCAGCCAAGACCCGGGGGAAGACTATGGCTACACCTTC. Amino acid sequence: CASSQDPGEDYGYTF.

This clone has a single count. V and J are TRBV10-3 and TRBJ2-1; D is possibly TRBD2 (6 bases). V shed 6 bases and J shed 4 bases, with 16 bases lying between them. The CDR3 is made up of 15 amino acids. CDR1 is ENHRY and CDR2 is SYGVKD in the germline V gene. The CDR3 nucleotides are TGTGCCATCAGCCTGACTAGTACGGATTACAATGAGCAGTTCTTC. Residues: CAISLTSTDYNEQFF.

The V gene is TRBV2, the J gene TRBJ2-7; 7 bases line up with TRBD1. After removal of 8 bases from V and 4 bases from J, the junction contained 8 bases not matched to a gene. CDR1 is SNHLY and CDR2 is FYNNEI in the germline V gene. There are 13 residues in the CDR3. Written as DNA, the CDR3 is TGTGCCAGCTTAAAGGGGGCCCAGTACGAGCAGTACTTC. This codes for CASLKGAQYEQYF.

The chain has TRBV2 and TRBJ1-2, with a weak D call TRBD1 (5 bases). Germline CDR1 SNHLY, CDR2 FYNNEI. The CDR3 covers 14 residues. Trimming shortened V by 3 bases and J by 4 bases, and 12 bases separated the two germline ends. CDR3 coding DNA: TGTGCCAGCAGTGAGGGTGGGGGATTCTATGGCTACACCTTC. It translates to CASSEGGGFYGYTF.

A single count supports this clone. The J gene is TRBJ1-2, the V gene TRBV5-6; D not certain. This CDR3 contains 14 residues. Germline-derived CDR1 and CDR2 are SGHDT and YYEEEE. Trimming removed 2 bases at V and 5 bases at J, with 13 bases between. CDR3 sequence reads: CASSLTSRTYGYTF. The CDR3 DNA reads as TGTGCCAGCAGCTTAACATCGAGGACTTATGGCTACACCTTC. Full variable domain (missing parts from reference TRBV5-6 and TRBJ1-2): DAGVTQSPTHLIKTRGQQVTLRCSPKSGHDTVSWYQQALGQGPQFIFQYYEEEERQRGNFPDRFSGHQFPNYSSELNVNALLLGDSALYLCASSLTSRTYGYTFGSGTRLTVV.

The V gene is TRBV11-2, the J gene TRBJ1-2; D is undetermined. Germline V lookup: CDR1 SGHAT, CDR2 FQNNGV. The CDR3 has 17 amino acids. Trimming took off 2 bases at V and 5 bases at J, with 21 bases between the two ends. The CDR3 sequence: CASSLWWDPHYTYGYTF. CDR3 DNA: TGTGCCAGCAGCTTATGGTGGGATCCTCACTATACTTATGGCTACACCTTC.

This sequence joins TRBV30 and TRBJ1-3; no definite D call. From germline, CDR1 is GTSNPN and CDR2 SVGIG (reference sequence). The CDR3 extends over 16 amino acids. Trimming stripped 4 bases from V and 0 bases from J, with 16 bases between. The CDR3 coding sequence is TGTGCCTGGAAATTAAACAGCCTTCACTCTGGAAACACCATATATTTT. This sequence encodes CAWKLNSLHSGNTIYF. Looking up the rest from reference TRBV30 and TRBJ1-3 gives the full variable domain: SQTIHQWPATLVQPVGSPLSLECTVEGTSNPNLYWYRQAAGRGLQLLFYSVGIGQISSEVPQNLSASRPQDRQFILSSKKLLLSDSGFYLCAWKLNSLHSGNTIYFGEGSWLTVV.

The CDR3 here is CASSSGAGALTGELFF. CDR3 bases: TGTGCCAGCAGTTCTGGAGCGGGGGCCCTCACCGGGGAGCTGTTTTTT. This chain joins TRBV6-5 and TRBJ2-2, with 8 bases aligning to TRBD2. V was clipped by 4 bases and J by 4 bases; unmatched bases: 8. The CDR3 consists of 16 residues. Germline CDR1 and CDR2: MNHEY and SVGAGI.